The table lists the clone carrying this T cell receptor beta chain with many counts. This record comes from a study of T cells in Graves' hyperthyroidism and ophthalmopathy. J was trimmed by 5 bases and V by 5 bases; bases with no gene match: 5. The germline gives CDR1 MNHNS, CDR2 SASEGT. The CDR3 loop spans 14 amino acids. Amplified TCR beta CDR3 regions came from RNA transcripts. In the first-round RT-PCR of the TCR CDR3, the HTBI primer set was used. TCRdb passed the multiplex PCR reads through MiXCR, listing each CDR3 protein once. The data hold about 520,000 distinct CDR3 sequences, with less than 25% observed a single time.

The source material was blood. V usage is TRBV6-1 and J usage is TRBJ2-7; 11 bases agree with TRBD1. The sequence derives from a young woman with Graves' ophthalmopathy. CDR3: CASSPGTGGDEQYF. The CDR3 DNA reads TGTGCCAGCAGTCCTGGGACAGGGGGAGACGAGCAGTACTTC.